This entry lists 15 T cell receptor beta chains sequenced from one sample in a study of T cells after yellow fever vaccination. A single record per CDR3 protein comes from TCRdb applying MiXCR to the 5' RACE reads. Of 250,000 to 300,000 distinct CDR3 sequences in the sample, under 9% were seen once. The sample was CD4+ T cells sorted from PBMCs, taken 5 days after the yellow fever booster vaccination. The receptors stem from a man younger than 35 who received the YFV17D yellow fever vaccine.

A few counts support this clonotype. The chain uses TRBV9 and TRBJ2-2; D is ambiguous. The CDR3 loop spans 13 amino acids. The V end was cut by 2 bases, the J end by 1 base, with 3 bases between. CDR1 is SGDLS, CDR2 YYNGEE, per germline. The CDR3 DNA follows: TGTGCCAGCAGCGTTTGGAACACCGGGGAGCTGTTTTTT. It codes for CASSVWNTGELFF. Combining the CDR3 with reference TRBV9 and TRBJ2-2 gives the whole variable domain DSGVTQTPKHLITATGQRVTLRCSPRSGDLSVYWYQQSLDQGLQFLIQYYNGEERAKGNILERFSAQQFPDLHSELNLSSLELGDSALYFCASSVWNTGELFFGEGSRLTVL.

The chain has TRBV3-1 and TRBJ2-3, with D possibly being TRBD1 (5 bases). Trimming cost V 4 bases and J 4 bases, with 15 bases left between them. CDR1 is LGHDT, CDR2 YNNKEL, per germline (reference sequence). This CDR3 comprises 15 residues. In DNA, the CDR3 is TGTGCCAGCAGCCGCGGTCCGACAGAGGCAGATACGCAGTATTTT. Encoded protein: CASSRGPTEADTQYF.

This clonotype was observed a few times. The rearrangement uses TRBV19 and TRBJ2-1; D remains ambiguous. The V end was cut by 4 bases, the J end by 4 bases, with 8 bases between. Germline V lookup: CDR1 LNHDA, CDR2 SQIVND (reference sequence). The CDR3 contains 13 residues. CDR3 bases: TGTGCCAGTAGTACTTCCGGATACAATGAGCAGTTCTTC. It yields the protein CASSTSGYNEQFF.

This CDR3 reads CASNRHGVALSYEQYF. In DNA form, the CDR3 reads TGTGCCAGCAATCGGCACGGGGTAGCCTTGTCCTACGAGCAGTACTTC. This sequence joins TRBV27 and TRBJ2-7, with D possibly matching TRBD2 (5 bases). Germline V lookup: CDR1 MNHEY, CDR2 SMNVEV (reference sequence). The CDR3 is 16 residues long. Trimming pared 7 bases from V and 1 base from J, leaving 20 bases between.

This clonotype was observed at least ten times. V and J are TRBV10-3 and TRBJ1-2; the D gene is possibly TRBD1 (5 bases). Germline loops: CDR1 ENHRY, CDR2 SYGVKD. Between the trimmed V and J ends, which lost 2 bases and 6 bases, there was a span of 13 bases. This CDR3 is 14 amino acids long. CDR3 region: CAISEAGPLNGYTF. CDR3 nucleotides: TGTGCCATCAGTGAGGCAGGGCCATTGAATGGCTACACCTTC.

This clonotype has just a few counts. The J gene is TRBJ1-1, the V gene TRBV7-9; D call uncertain. Germline values: CDR1 SEHNR, CDR2 FQNEAQ (reference sequence). V dropped 0 bases and J dropped 2 bases, with 7 bases sitting between them. This CDR3 has 14 residues. CDR3 residues: CASSLAVSNTEAFF. The CDR3 bases are TGTGCCAGCAGCTTAGCGGTATCTAACACTGAAGCTTTCTTT.

This clonotype was recorded a few times. The genes are TRBV20-1 and TRBJ2-7, with unresolved D. Deletions cut 1 base from V and 0 bases from J, with 10 bases between. The CDR3 has 14 amino acids. Germline CDR1 reads DFQATT; CDR2 reads SNEGSKA (reference sequence). CDR3 amino acids: CSARVAGYSYEQYF. The DNA for the CDR3 is TGCAGTGCTAGAGTCGCCGGCTACTCCTACGAGCAGTACTTC.

The chain uses TRBV23-1 and TRBJ2-7; D not resolved. TRBV23-1 belongs to the ORF category, with a function that is uncertain. The V end was cut by 4 bases, the J end by 5 bases, with 12 bases between. The CDR3 is 13 residues long. DNA of the CDR3: TGCGCCAGCAGTCCTTGGATGTGCCACGAGCAGTACGTC. Translating gives CASSPWMCHEQYV.

The chain couples TRBV12-3 or TRBV12-4 to TRBJ1-1; D gene uncertain. V was shortened by 2 bases and J by 2 bases, with 6 bases between the two germline ends. The CDR3 covers 13 residues. This chain's CDR3 is CASSLSFNTEAFF. The CDR3 nucleotides read TGTGCCAGCAGTTTAAGTTTTAACACTGAAGCTTTCTTT.

In this sample, this clonotype turned up many times. This chain links TRBV7-2 with TRBJ2-3; 10 nucleotides match TRBD2. V shed 8 bases, J shed 6 bases, and the junction held 5 bases outside the gene matches. The CDR3 covers 13 residues. Germline CDR1 SGHTA, CDR2 FQGNSA. The CDR3 here is CASHSGGHDTQYF. The CDR3 nucleotides are TGTGCCAGCCATAGCGGGGGGCACGATACGCAGTATTTT.

The chain couples TRBV4-1 to TRBJ2-3; TRBD1 aligns across 7 bases. The CDR3 spans 14 residues. The junction had 2 bases not matched to a gene; V was cut back by 0 bases and J by 5 bases. Germline CDR1 and CDR2: MGHRA and YSYEKL. The CDR3 sequence: CASSQERGLDTQYF. CDR3 nucleotide sequence: TGCGCCAGCAGCCAAGAAAGGGGGCTAGATACGCAGTATTTT.

The chain has TRBV20-1 and TRBJ2-1, with 7 bases lining up with TRBD1. The V gene's germline CDR1 is DFQATT and CDR2 SNEGSKA (reference sequence). The V and J ends lost 3 bases and 6 bases, in that order; junction bases with no gene match: 11. The CDR3 sequence is 15 residues long. The CDR3: CSASWGQGVSNEQFF. The CDR3 DNA is TGCAGTGCTAGTTGGGGCCAGGGGGTCTCCAATGAGCAGTTCTTC.

This clonotype was counted a few times. The chain has TRBV11-2 and TRBJ2-6; a weak D match, TRBD2 (6 bases). The CDR3 totals 20 residues. Trimming shortened V by 0 bases and J by 0 bases, and 18 bases separated the two germline ends. The V gene's germline CDR1 is SGHAT and CDR2 FQNNGV. The CDR3 reads CASSLDLTRRGLSGANVLTF. The CDR3 DNA reads TGTGCCAGCAGCTTAGATCTCACCAGGAGGGGACTCTCTGGGGCCAACGTCCTGACTTTC.

This clonotype was counted a few times. The CDR3 here is CASSLGTSGGAGSRNEQFF. In DNA, the CDR3 is TGTGCCAGCAGCTTAGGGACTAGCGGGGGGGCGGGTTCGCGCAATGAGCAGTTCTTC. The V gene is TRBV7-6, the J gene TRBJ2-1; 15 nucleotides align to TRBD2. Trimming cost V 1 base and J 6 bases; bases outside gene matches: 10. Germline CDR1 SGHVS, CDR2 FNYEAQ. The CDR3 is made up of 19 amino acids. The full variable domain, in which reference TRBV7-6 and TRBJ2-1 provide the parts outside the CDR3, is GAGVSQSPRYKVTKRGQDVALRCDPISGHVSLYWYRQALGQGPEFLTYFNYEAQQDKSGLPNDRFSAERPEGSISTLTIQRTEQRDSAMYRCASSLGTSGGAGSRNEQFFGPGTRLTVL.

This clonotype turned up a few times. The chain carries TRBV10-2 and TRBJ2-7; D unclear. Germline V gene data show CDR1 as WSHSY and CDR2 as SAAADI. CDR3 length equals 13 residues. Between the trimmed V and J ends, which lost 4 bases and 2 bases, there was a span of 9 bases. CDR3 sequence (DNA): TGCGCCAGCAGTGCTTTCACCCCCTACGAGCAGTACTTC. This sequence encodes CASSAFTPYEQYF.